The 26 T cell receptor beta chains given below trace back to one sample, sequenced in a study of OX40 agonist ivuxolimab in advanced cancers. TCRdb keeps only in-frame clones here, not all; method: immunoSEQ multiplex PCR. The sample holds about 35,000 clones; less than 80% are singletons and the top ten take more than 10%. The source material was CD4+ or CD8+ T cells sorted from blood, sampled in a trial of the OX40 agonist ivuxolimab. These receptor sequences come from an adult with an advanced solid tumor such as melanoma, head and neck, liver or kidney cancer.

The V call is TRBV11-2, the J call TRBJ2-3; D is ambiguous. CDR3 size: 13 residues. V was trimmed by 1 base and J by 3 bases, leaving 5 bases between them. Looked up from germline, CDR1 is SGHAT and CDR2 is FQNNGV. The CDR3 loop is CASSLGQTDTQYF. The CDR3, as DNA: TGTGCCAGCAGCTTAGGGCAGACAGATACGCAGTATTTT.

This clone was picked up one time. V gene TRBV5-1 combines with J gene TRBJ1-2; no reliable D call. V lost 1 base to trimming and J lost 5 bases, with 12 bases between them. CDR3 length: 14 residues. Per germline, CDR1 SGHRS and CDR2 YFSETQ. CDR3 region: CASSLQQQPYGYTF. As DNA, the CDR3 is TGCGCCAGCAGCTTGCAACAACAGCCTTATGGCTACACCTTC. Full variable domain (remainder filled in from reference TRBV5-1 and TRBJ1-2): KAGVTQTPRYLIKTRGQQVTLSCSPISGHRSVSWYQQTPGQGLQFLFEYFSETQRNKGNFPGRFSGRQFSNSRSEMNVSTLELGDSALYLCASSLQQQPYGYTFGSGTRLTVV.

This clone was detected once. This chain uses TRBV7-6 with TRBJ2-1; 9 bases align to TRBD2. This CDR3 is 16 amino acids long. Germline CDR1 is SGHVS and CDR2 is FNYEAQ. After removal of 1 base from V and 6 bases from J, the junction contained 7 bases not matched to a gene. The CDR3 protein is CASSLDWLAGTNEQFF. In DNA form, the CDR3 reads TGTGCCAGCAGCTTAGACTGGCTAGCGGGAACCAATGAGCAGTTCTTC.

The V gene is TRBV5-1, the J gene TRBJ1-2, with TRBD1 matching 8 bases. Germline V gene sequence: CDR1 SGHRS, CDR2 YFSETQ. V was clipped by 3 bases and J by 3 bases; unmatched bases: 4. CDR3 length equals 14 residues. CDR3 amino acids: CASSSGGADYGYTF. CDR3 nucleotide sequence: TGCGCCAGCAGCTCAGGGGGCGCAGACTATGGCTACACCTTC.

V gene TRBV6-5 combines with J gene TRBJ2-5; D possibly uses TRBD1 or TRBD2 (5 bases each). CDR1 and CDR2 (germline): MNHEY, SVGAGI. With 5 bases removed from V and 11 bases from J, the gap between germline ends came to 18 bases. This CDR3 is built from 13 residues. The CDR3: CASSPQGKWEQYF. The CDR3 DNA follows: TGTGCCAGCAGTCCTCAGGGAAAGTGGGAGCAGTACTTC.

The sample holds one count of this clone. The chain is built from TRBV29-1 and TRBJ1-2; unclear D gene. Between the trimmed V and J ends, which lost 3 bases and 4 bases, there was a span of 12 bases. CDR1 and CDR2 (germline): SQVTM, ANQGSEA. The CDR3 has 13 amino acids. The chain's CDR3 is CSVEEGQIYGYTF. CDR3 bases: TGCAGCGTTGAGGAGGGTCAGATCTATGGCTACACCTTC.

The gene calls are TRBV19 and TRBJ1-6; D possibly corresponds to TRBD1 (6 bases). Germline CDR1 is LNHDA and CDR2 is SQIVND (reference sequence). This CDR3 contains 16 residues. Trimming pared 6 bases from V and 5 bases from J, leaving 17 bases between. CDR3 DNA sequence: TGTGCCAGTAGAAACGGACAGTGGCGTAATAATTCACCCCTCCACTTT. Translation: CASRNGQWRNNSPLHF.

The chain links TRBV18 to TRBJ2-1; tentatively, D is TRBD1 or TRBD2 (5 bases each). CDR1 is KGHSH and CDR2 is LQKENI in the germline V gene. The V gene lost 1 base and the J gene lost 4 bases, with 14 bases spanning the gap. The CDR3 covers 16 residues. As DNA, the CDR3 is TGTGCCAGCTCACCACGAGGGGCAGGGAGTTACAATGAGCAGTTCTTC. The encoded protein is CASSPRGAGSYNEQFF.

The gene calls are TRBV6-6 and TRBJ2-2; unclear D gene. The CDR3 contains 14 residues. The V and J ends lost 0 bases and 6 bases respectively, with 8 bases between them. From germline, CDR1 is MNHNY and CDR2 SVGAGI (reference sequence). CDR3 sequence reads: CASSYSHFSGELFF. The CDR3 nucleotides are TGTGCCAGCAGTTACTCCCACTTCTCCGGGGAGCTGTTTTTT.

The chain employs TRBV11-3 and TRBJ2-2; 7 nucleotides align to TRBD2. Germline lookup yields CDR1 SGHNT and CDR2 YENEEA. The CDR3 is made up of 16 amino acids. V shed 2 bases, J shed 0 bases, and the junction held 3 bases outside the gene matches. CDR3 DNA: TGTGCCAGCAGCTTACTGCGGGGGTCGAACACCGGGGAGCTGTTTTTT. Its protein product is CASSLLRGSNTGELFF.

The chain carries TRBV5-5 and TRBJ2-1; no clear D. Between the trimmed V and J ends, which lost 4 bases and 3 bases, there was a span of 17 bases. CDR1 is SGHKS, CDR2 YYEKEE, per germline (reference sequence). The CDR3 has 16 amino acids. The CDR3 coding sequence is TGTGCCAGCAGCCACCGAGACCTGAGGCTCTACAATGAGCAGTTCTTC. Translating it yields CASSHRDLRLYNEQFF.

V is TRBV15 and J is TRBJ2-2; D call uncertain. In germline, CDR1 is LNHNV, CDR2 YYDKDF (reference sequence). Trimming pared 1 base from V and 2 bases from J, leaving 11 bases between. This CDR3 has 16 amino acids. The DNA of the CDR3 is TGTGCCACCAGCAGAGGGTTTAGGATTAACACCGGGGAGCTGTTTTTT. This translates into CATSRGFRINTGELFF.

The chain links TRBV15 to TRBJ1-2; possible D gene TRBD1, 6 bases. The V end was cut by 3 bases, the J end by 5 bases, with 19 bases between. This CDR3 is built from 16 residues. CDR1 is LNHNV, CDR2 YYDKDF, per germline (reference sequence). CDR3 nucleotide sequence: TGTGCCACCAGCAGGGACCGAATGACAGGCATATATGGCTACACCTTC. This encodes CATSRDRMTGIYGYTF.

The CDR3 sequence is CASSEASGRGGYTF. CDR3 in DNA: TGTGCCAGCAGTGAAGCGTCGGGGCGCGGTGGCTACACCTTC. This chain connects TRBV6-1 to TRBJ1-2; TRBD1 might be the D (5 bases). Trimming removed 0 bases at V and 7 bases at J, with 12 bases between. Germline V lookup: CDR1 MNHNS, CDR2 SASEGT. The CDR3 length is 14 residues.

The rearrangement links TRBV5-1 to TRBJ2-5; TRBD2 might be the D (5 bases). Trimming stripped 6 bases from V and 5 bases from J, with 20 bases between. Germline V gene sequence: CDR1 SGHRS, CDR2 YFSETQ. The CDR3 length is 15 residues. The DNA for the CDR3 is TGCGCCAGCACCCTCGGGGATTTTGGGGTTGAGACCCAGTACTTC. Residues: CASTLGDFGVETQYF.

This clone was counted between two and nine times. This chain connects TRBV11-3 to TRBJ2-5; D possibly corresponds to TRBD2 (6 bases). The CDR3 is 13 amino acids. Germline-derived CDR1 and CDR2 are SGHNT and YENEEA. V lost 3 bases and J 5 bases, leaving 10 bases between the germline ends. The CDR3 DNA follows: TGTGCCAGCAGCTTCGGAGGGTCGGAGACCCAGTACTTC. Amino acids: CASSFGGSETQYF. The full variable domain, in which reference TRBV11-3 and TRBJ2-5 provide the parts outside the CDR3, is EAGVVQSPRYKIIEKKQPVAFWCNPISGHNTLYWYLQNLGQGPELLIRYENEEAVDDSQLPKDRFSAERLKGVDSTLKIQPAELGDSAVYLCASSFGGSETQYFGPGTRLLVL.

V gene TRBV6-6 combines with J gene TRBJ2-2; weak D call: TRBD1 (6 bases). Trimming cost V 5 bases and J 5 bases, with 9 bases left between them. This CDR3 is built from 13 residues. Per germline, CDR1 MNHNY and CDR2 SVGAGI (reference sequence). CDR3 region: CASSRQETGELFF. DNA of the CDR3: TGTGCCAGCAGTCGACAGGAAACCGGGGAGCTGTTTTTT.

This chain links TRBV5-1 with TRBJ2-3; TRBD1 agrees at 8 bases. The CDR3 loop spans 14 amino acids. Germline V gene sequence: CDR1 SGHRS, CDR2 YFSETQ. Losses at the gene ends were 3 bases for V and 2 bases for J; bases not matched to a gene: 2. The CDR3 DNA reads as TGCGCCAGCAGCTGGGGACAGGCCACAGATACGCAGTATTTT. Residues: CASSWGQATDTQYF.

This clone was observed a handful of times. The chain has TRBV19 and TRBJ1-1, with a tentative D call TRBD1 (5 bases). The CDR3 loop spans 13 amino acids. In germline, CDR1 is LNHDA, CDR2 SQIVND (reference sequence). Trimming shortened V by 5 bases and J by 5 bases, and 12 bases separated the two germline ends. This CDR3 reads CASSLQESTEAFF. CDR3 DNA sequence: TGTGCCAGTAGTTTACAGGAGTCAACTGAAGCTTTCTTT.

A word on this clone: Other nucleotide sequences in the sample specify the same CDR3. The chain combines TRBV9 with TRBJ2-7, with 9 bases matching TRBD2. The CDR3 loop spans 13 amino acids. Germline V gene lookup returns CDR1 SGDLS and CDR2 YYNGEE. J gave up 2 bases and V 3 bases, and 0 bases lay outside the gene matches. The CDR3, as DNA: TGTGCCAGCAGCGGGACTAGCGCCTACGAGCAGTACTTC. Translation: CASSGTSAYEQYF.

J is TRBJ1-2 and V is TRBV9, with D uncertain. CDR3 length: 14 amino acids. Germline V gene sequence: CDR1 SGDLS, CDR2 YYNGEE. The V gene lost 4 bases and the J gene lost 4 bases, with 14 bases spanning the gap. The CDR3 DNA reads as TGTGCCAGCAGCAAGACACACGAGGGCTATGGCTACACCTTC. It encodes CASSKTHEGYGYTF.

The chain recombines TRBV5-1 with TRBJ2-3; 13 bases are a match to TRBD2. The J segment lost 1 base and the V segment lost 1 base, leaving 3 bases of the junction unmatched. CDR1 and CDR2 from the germline V gene are SGHRS and YFSETQ. The CDR3 is made up of 17 amino acids. The CDR3 nucleotides read TGCGCCAGCAGCTTGCGTGGACTAGCGGGGGGCACAGATACGCAGTATTTT. Its protein is CASSLRGLAGGTDTQYF.

The chain's CDR3 is CASRVSTGGYEQYF. CDR3 DNA sequence: TGCGCCAGCAGGGTTTCGACAGGGGGCTACGAGCAGTACTTC. The chain has TRBV5-1 and TRBJ2-7; 9 nucleotides agree with TRBD1. Germline CDR1 SGHRS, CDR2 YFSETQ. Trimming at V came to 5 bases and at J to 3 bases, leaving 6 bases not matched to a gene. The length of the CDR3 is 14 residues.

This chain joins TRBV27 and TRBJ2-7; D is perhaps TRBD1 or TRBD2 (6 bases each). This CDR3 comprises 15 residues. The V gene's germline CDR1 is MNHEY and CDR2 SMNVEV (reference sequence). The V gene lost 8 bases and the J gene lost 3 bases, with 20 bases spanning the gap. The CDR3 DNA reads TGTGCCAGCCAATTAGGGGGGACTGGGGGCTACGAGCAGTACTTC. It is translated as CASQLGGTGGYEQYF.

The gene calls are TRBV13 and TRBJ2-1; possible D gene TRBD1, 6 bases. The ends were cut back, 4 bases at V and 7 bases at J, with 14 bases in the middle. CDR1 and CDR2 (germline): PRHDT, FYEKMQ (reference sequence). The CDR3 loop spans 14 amino acids. CDR3 in DNA: TGTGCCAGCAGCTCAAGGGCAGGGGCAAATGAGCAGTTCTTC. Encoded protein: CASSSRAGANEQFF.

The genes are TRBV18 and TRBJ2-2, with a weak D call TRBD1 (6 bases). Germline lookup yields CDR1 KGHSH and CDR2 LQKENI. The V end was cut by 0 bases, the J end by 0 bases, with 11 bases between. The CDR3 consists of 17 residues. DNA of the CDR3: TGTGCCAGCTCACCACCACGAGGGGGTTCGAACACCGGGGAGCTGTTTTTT. This encodes CASSPPRGGSNTGELFF.